The sequence of this TCR beta chain was determined in a study of T-cell reconstitution after alpha-beta-depleted transplantation in children (dated by TCRdb to the mid-2010s). Study-level background: The study quantitatively tracked T-cell immune reconstitution after TCRalphabeta/CD19-depleted allogeneic hematopoietic cell transplantation in children using TCR repertoire profiling.

The investigation overall reported the following: The apparently early recovery of alphabetaT-cell counts about two months after transplant reportedly depended on only several hundred rapidly expanded clones that came from non-depleted graft cells. In some patients, the high TCRbeta diversity seen at day 60 was put down to recipient T cells and intrathymic progenitors that had survived conditioning. Over subsequent months, a decline in hyperexpanded clone frequencies was noted, and after one year, T-cell counts and TCRbeta diversity were mostly ascribed to newly produced T cells.

The label giving this sample's treatment or condition can be read as: allogeneic hematopoietic cell transplantation with graft depleted of TCRalphabeta T cells and CD19 B cells. TCRalphabeta/CD19-depleted allogeneic hematopoietic cell grafts were given to the transplant recipients, all of whom were children. This clonotype was detected ten times or more. The specificity of this receptor is unknown. Qualities for individual bases were not recorded, and no much larger clone is one base off. The library was produced with PCR. This sample was sequenced with an Illumina HiSeq 2500. Molecular barcoding was employed in the preparation of TCR libraries, with unique molecular identifiers being used to normalize TCRbeta repertoire quantification. Through fastp at Q25 and MiXCR, TCRdb rebuilt clones from the public reads, retaining in-frame beta chains. Each entry is one CDR3 protein sequence, shown with its most common DNA and genes. Here the sample has roughly 280,000 distinct CDR3 sequences; about 9.9% occur a single time. The biggest ten clones account for 20% to 30% of the sample.

CDR1 and CDR2 were assigned from the germline V gene as MGHRA and YSYEKL. The V end gives up 1 base and the J end 5 bases, leaving 11 bases in the junction not matched to a gene. The CDR3 covers 17 residues, taking in both the cysteine and the phenylalanine. Only CDR3 DNA is held: 51 bases, read in frame from base 1. The sequencing here drew on peripheral blood, taken 180 days after TCRalphabeta/CD19-depleted stem cell transplant. The chain couples TRBV4-1 to TRBJ1-5; 7 central bases correspond to TRBD1. This sequence originates from a male patient between 2 and 9 years old who had a stem cell transplant for chronic granulomatous disease, so the T cells may come from the graft donor. The sequenced DNA is TGCGCCAGCAGCCAAGGCCCACAGGGGCGTAGGGATCAGCCCCAGCATTTT. Translated, this gives CASSQGPQGRRDQPQHF.